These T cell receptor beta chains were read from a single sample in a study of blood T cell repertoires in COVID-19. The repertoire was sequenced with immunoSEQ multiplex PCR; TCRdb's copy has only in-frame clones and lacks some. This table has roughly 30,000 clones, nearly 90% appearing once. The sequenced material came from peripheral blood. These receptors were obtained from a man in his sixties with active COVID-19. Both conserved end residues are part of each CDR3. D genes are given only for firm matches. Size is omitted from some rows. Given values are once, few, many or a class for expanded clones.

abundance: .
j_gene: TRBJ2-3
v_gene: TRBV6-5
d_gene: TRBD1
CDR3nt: TGTGCCAGCATCCGGGACAGGGTAGGCACAGATACGCAGTGTTTT
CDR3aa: CASIRDRVGTDTQCF

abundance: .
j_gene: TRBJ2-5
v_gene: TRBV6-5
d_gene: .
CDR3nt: TGTGCCAGCAGGTCGACAGGGAGGGAGACCCAGTACTTC
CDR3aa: CASRSTGRETQYF

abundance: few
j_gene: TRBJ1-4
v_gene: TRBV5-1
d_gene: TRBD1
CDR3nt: TGCGCCAGCAGTTCCCAGGGGGCTGAAAAACTGTTTTTT
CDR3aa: CASSSQGAEKLFF

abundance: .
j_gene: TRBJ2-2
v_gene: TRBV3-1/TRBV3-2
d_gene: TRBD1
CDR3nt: TGTGCCAGCAGGGGACAGGGACTAACCGGGGAGCTGTTTTTT
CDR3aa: CASRGQGLTGELFF

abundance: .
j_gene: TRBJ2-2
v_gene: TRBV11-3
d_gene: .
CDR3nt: TGTGCCAGCAGGGAACAGGGAAACACCGGGGAGCTGTTTTTT
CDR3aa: CASREQGNTGELFF

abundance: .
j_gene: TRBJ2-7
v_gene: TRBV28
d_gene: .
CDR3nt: TGTGCCAGCAGTTCCAACTACGAGCAGTACTTC
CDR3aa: CASSSNYEQYF

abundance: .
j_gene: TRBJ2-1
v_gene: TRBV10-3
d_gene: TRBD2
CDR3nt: TGTGCCATCAGTGGGCGAGCGGGAACCTACAATGAGCAGTTCTTC
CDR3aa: CAISGRAGTYNEQFF

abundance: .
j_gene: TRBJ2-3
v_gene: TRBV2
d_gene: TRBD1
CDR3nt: TGTGCCAGCACGGGACAGGGGGCGGATACGCAGTATTTT
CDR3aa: CASTGQGADTQYF

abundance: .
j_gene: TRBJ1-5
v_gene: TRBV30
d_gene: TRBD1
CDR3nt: TGTGCCTGGAGTCGAACAGGGGGCAATCAGCCCCAGCATTTT
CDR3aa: CAWSRTGGNQPQHF

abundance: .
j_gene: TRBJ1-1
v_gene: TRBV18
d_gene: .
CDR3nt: TGTGCCAGCTCGGACCTAGGGGGAGAAACTGAAGCTTTCTTT
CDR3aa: CASSDLGGETEAFF

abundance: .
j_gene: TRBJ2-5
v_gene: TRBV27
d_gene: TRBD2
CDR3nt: TGTGCCAGCAGCCAATCGGGACTAGCCTCGGAGACCCAGTACTTC
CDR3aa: CASSQSGLASETQYF

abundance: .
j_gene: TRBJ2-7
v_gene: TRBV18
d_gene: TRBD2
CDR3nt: TGTGCCAGCTCGCCTCCGTCGAGCGGGGGGTACGAGCAGTACTTC
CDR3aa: CASSPPSSGGYEQYF

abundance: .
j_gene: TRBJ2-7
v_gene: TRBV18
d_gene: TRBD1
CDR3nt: TGTGCCAGCTCAGGAAGACAGGGGGCCACTTACCACGAGCAGTACTTC
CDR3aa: CASSGRQGATYHEQYF

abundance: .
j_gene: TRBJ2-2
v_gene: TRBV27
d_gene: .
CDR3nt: TGTGCCAGCAGTGCCCGACAAGCCGGGGAGCTGTTTTTT
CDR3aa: CASSARQAGELFF